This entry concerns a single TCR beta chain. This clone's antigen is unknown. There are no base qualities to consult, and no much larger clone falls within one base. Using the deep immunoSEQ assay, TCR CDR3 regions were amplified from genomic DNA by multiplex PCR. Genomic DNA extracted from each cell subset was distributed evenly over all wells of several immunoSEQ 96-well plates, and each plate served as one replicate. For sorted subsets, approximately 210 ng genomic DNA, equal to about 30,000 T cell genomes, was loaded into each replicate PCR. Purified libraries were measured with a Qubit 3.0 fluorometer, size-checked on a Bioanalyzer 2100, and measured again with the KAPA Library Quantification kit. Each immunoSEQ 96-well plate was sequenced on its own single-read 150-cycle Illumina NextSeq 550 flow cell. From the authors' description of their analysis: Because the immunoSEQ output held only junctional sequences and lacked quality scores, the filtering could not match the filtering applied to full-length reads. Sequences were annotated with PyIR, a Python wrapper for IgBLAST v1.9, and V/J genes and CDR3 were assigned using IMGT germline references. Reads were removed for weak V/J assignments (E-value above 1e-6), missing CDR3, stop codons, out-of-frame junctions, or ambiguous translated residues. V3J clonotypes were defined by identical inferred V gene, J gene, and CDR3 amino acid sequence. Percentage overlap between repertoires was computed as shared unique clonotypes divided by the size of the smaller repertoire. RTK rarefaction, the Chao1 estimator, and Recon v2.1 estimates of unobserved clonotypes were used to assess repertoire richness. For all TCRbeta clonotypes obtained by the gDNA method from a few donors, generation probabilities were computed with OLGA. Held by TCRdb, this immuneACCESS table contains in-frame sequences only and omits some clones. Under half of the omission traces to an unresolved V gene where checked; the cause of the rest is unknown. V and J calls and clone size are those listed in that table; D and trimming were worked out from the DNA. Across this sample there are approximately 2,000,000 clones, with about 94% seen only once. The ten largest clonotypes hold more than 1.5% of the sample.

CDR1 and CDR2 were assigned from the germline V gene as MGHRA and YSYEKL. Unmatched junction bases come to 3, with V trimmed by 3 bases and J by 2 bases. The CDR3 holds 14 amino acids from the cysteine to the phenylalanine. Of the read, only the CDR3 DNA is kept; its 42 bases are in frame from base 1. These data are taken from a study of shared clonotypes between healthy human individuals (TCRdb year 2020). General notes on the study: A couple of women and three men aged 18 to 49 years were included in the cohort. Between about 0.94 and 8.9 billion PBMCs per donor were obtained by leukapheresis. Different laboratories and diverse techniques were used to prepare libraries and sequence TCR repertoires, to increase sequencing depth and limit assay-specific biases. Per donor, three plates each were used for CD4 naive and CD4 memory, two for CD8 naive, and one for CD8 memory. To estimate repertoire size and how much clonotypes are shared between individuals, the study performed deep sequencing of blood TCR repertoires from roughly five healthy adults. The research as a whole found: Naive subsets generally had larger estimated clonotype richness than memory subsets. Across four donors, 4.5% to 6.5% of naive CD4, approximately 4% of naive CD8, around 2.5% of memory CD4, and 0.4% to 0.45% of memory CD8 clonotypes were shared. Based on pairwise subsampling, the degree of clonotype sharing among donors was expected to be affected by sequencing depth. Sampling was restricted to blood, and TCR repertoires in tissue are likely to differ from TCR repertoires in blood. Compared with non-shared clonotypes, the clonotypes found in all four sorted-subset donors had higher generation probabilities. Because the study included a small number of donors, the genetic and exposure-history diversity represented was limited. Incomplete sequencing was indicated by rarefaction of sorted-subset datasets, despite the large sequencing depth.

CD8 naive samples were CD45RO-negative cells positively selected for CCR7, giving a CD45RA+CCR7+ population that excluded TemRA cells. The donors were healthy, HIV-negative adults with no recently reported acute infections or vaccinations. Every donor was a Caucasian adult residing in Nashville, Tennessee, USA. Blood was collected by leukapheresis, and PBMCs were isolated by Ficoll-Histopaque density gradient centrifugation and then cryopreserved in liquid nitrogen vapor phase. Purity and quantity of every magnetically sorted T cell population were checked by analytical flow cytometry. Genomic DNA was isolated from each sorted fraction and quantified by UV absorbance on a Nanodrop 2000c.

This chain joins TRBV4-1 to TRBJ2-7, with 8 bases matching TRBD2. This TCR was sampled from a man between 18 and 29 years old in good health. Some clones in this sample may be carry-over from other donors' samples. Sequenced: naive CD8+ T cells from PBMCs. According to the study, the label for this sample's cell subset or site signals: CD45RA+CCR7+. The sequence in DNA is TGCGCCAGCAGCCATGGCGGGAGGACCTACGAGCAGTACTTC. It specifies CASSHGGRTYEQYF.